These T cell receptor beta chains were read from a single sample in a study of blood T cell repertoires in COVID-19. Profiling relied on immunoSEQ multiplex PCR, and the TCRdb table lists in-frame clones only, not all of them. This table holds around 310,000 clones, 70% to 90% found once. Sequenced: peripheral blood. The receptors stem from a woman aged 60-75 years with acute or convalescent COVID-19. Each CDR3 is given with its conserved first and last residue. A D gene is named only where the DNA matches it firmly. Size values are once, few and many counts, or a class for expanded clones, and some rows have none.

TGTGCCAGCAGCAGGACAGGGGCTGGGGCCAACGTCCTGACTTTC	CASSRTGAGANVLTF	TRBV7-9	TRBD1	TRBJ2-6	.
TGTGCCAGCAGCTTAAAACTCCGAACAGGGACCTCCTACGAGCAGTACTTC	CASSLKLRTGTSYEQYF	TRBV7-6	.	TRBJ2-7	.
TGTGCCAGCTCACCAGCCGCAGCGGGGCTAAACACCGGGGAGCTGTTTTTT	CASSPAAAGLNTGELFF	TRBV18	TRBD2	TRBJ2-2	.
TGCGCCAGCAGCACCCCGACAGGGCAGTTAGCCAAAAACATTCAGTACTTC	CASSTPTGQLAKNIQYF	TRBV4-1	TRBD1	TRBJ2-4	.
TGTGCCAGTGGGGGTGGAGTTGGACTAGCGGGTCCAGATACGCAGTATTTT	CASGGGVGLAGPDTQYF	TRBV19	TRBD2	TRBJ2-3	.
TGTGCCAGCAGCGCGGGACAGGACTCTGGAAACACCATATATTTT	CASSAGQDSGNTIYF	TRBV9	TRBD1	TRBJ1-3	.
TGTGCCAGCAGCTTGGACAACTACGAGCAGTACTTC	CASSLDNYEQYF	TRBV5-6	.	TRBJ2-7	.
TGTGCCAGCAGCCAGCGGACAGGTTCCAGCGGGAGTGCCGATACGCAGTATTTT	CASSQRTGSSGSADTQYF	TRBV7-9	.	TRBJ2-3	.
TGTGCCAGCAGCAACAGGGGAACTGAAGCTTTCTTT	CASSNRGTEAFF	TRBV7-3	TRBD1	TRBJ1-1	.
TGTGCCAGTAGTATAGATCGAGTGCGGGAGGGCAGCACTAACTATGGCTACACCTTC	CASSIDRVREGSTNYGYTF	TRBV19	.	TRBJ1-2	.
TGTGCCAGTAGTACGTGGGACAGGGCAGAGGACTATGGCTACACCTTC	CASSTWDRAEDYGYTF	TRBV19	TRBD1	TRBJ1-2	.
TGTGCCAGCACCTTGGGACAGAATAATTCACCCCTCCACTTT	CASTLGQNNSPLHF	TRBV28	TRBD1	TRBJ1-6	once
TGCAGCGTGGGGGGGGACAGGGTCTCCGAGCAGTACTTC	CSVGGDRVSEQYF	TRBV29-1	TRBD1	TRBJ2-7	.
TGTGCCAGCAGTTTGCAGGGGGCGACTGAAGCTTTCTTT	CASSLQGATEAFF	TRBV6-2/TRBV6-3	TRBD1	TRBJ1-1	.
TGCGCCAGCAGACGGGACACCCAAGAGACCCAGTACTTC	CASRRDTQETQYF	TRBV5-1	.	TRBJ2-5	once
TGTGCCAGCAGTTCGACAGGGGGGACCGGGGAGCTGTTTTTT	CASSSTGGTGELFF	TRBV28	TRBD1	TRBJ2-2	.
TGTGCCAGCAGCTTTGGGACAGGCTACGAGCAGTACTTC	CASSFGTGYEQYF	TRBV11-2	TRBD1	TRBJ2-7	.
TGTGCCATCAGTGAGAGCACGACTGAGGTCTTTAGCCCCTACGAGCAGTACTTC	CAISESTTEVFSPYEQYF	TRBV10-3	.	TRBJ2-7	once
TGTGCCAGCAGCCAATCGGGACAGGCTACTGAAGCTTTCTTT	CASSQSGQATEAFF	TRBV3-1/TRBV3-2	TRBD1	TRBJ1-1	.
TGTGCCAGCAGTGCATCCCAAGAGACCCAGTACTTC	CASSASQETQYF	TRBV2	.	TRBJ2-5	once
TGTGCCAGCAGCTTAGTACAGGGGGGATTTGGGGCTTTCTTT	CASSLVQGGFGAFF	TRBV11-2	TRBD1	TRBJ1-1	.
TGTGCCAGCACCGTAGGAGGAAATTCACCCCTCCACTTT	CASTVGGNSPLHF	TRBV9	.	TRBJ1-6	.
TGTGCCAGCAGCCCCCGAGGGAGCACTGAAGCTTTCTTT	CASSPRGSTEAFF	TRBV7-2	.	TRBJ1-1	few
TGTGCCAGCAGCCCGCAACCAACAGGGAACACTGAAGCTTTCTTT	CASSPQPTGNTEAFF	TRBV11-2	.	TRBJ1-1	.
TGTGCCAGCAGTGGCCAGGGGGCGAGAGGCTACACCTTC	CASSGQGARGYTF	TRBV2	TRBD1	TRBJ1-2	.
TGCAGCGTAGGTGGGCTAGCGGGAGCCGGGGAGCTGTTTTTT	CSVGGLAGAGELFF	TRBV29-1	TRBD2	TRBJ2-2	.
TGTGCCAGCAGTGAATGGGGGACTAGCGGGATCTTAGGGGAGCTGTTTTTT	CASSEWGTSGILGELFF	TRBV25-1	TRBD2	TRBJ2-2	.
TGTGCCAGCAGGGATACCGACAGGGGGTCCTATAATTCACCCCTCCACTTT	CASRDTDRGSYNSPLHF	TRBV27	TRBD1	TRBJ1-6	.
TGTGCCAGCCGGGACAGCCTCTCTGGAAACACCATATATTTT	CASRDSLSGNTIYF	TRBV28	TRBD1	TRBJ1-3	.
TGTGCCAGCAGTCTCGGGGGGAACTATGGCTACACCTTC	CASSLGGNYGYTF	TRBV28	.	TRBJ1-2	.
TGTGCCAGCAGCCCACGACAGGGGGCGGGTGAAAAACTGTTTTTT	CASSPRQGAGEKLFF	TRBV9	TRBD1	TRBJ1-4	.
TGTGCCAGTAGTATCGCGGCGGGAGGGCGAGAGACCCAGTACTTC	CASSIAAGGRETQYF	TRBV19	TRBD2	TRBJ2-5	once
TGTGCCAGCTCTAGGCTAGCGGGGGGCGAGCAGTACTTC	CASSRLAGGEQYF	TRBV5-4	TRBD2	TRBJ2-7	few